What follows are 13 T cell receptor beta chains derived from one specimen sequenced in a study of cytomegalovirus exposure and HLA in healthy donors. A multiplex PCR was run with 60 Vbeta primers and 13 Jbeta primers. Data came from immunoSEQ multiplex PCR; TCRdb stores just in-frame clones and leaves some out. The sample has about 160,000 clones, around 75% seen once. Sequenced input: PBMCs. These receptors were obtained from a young man in good health and CMV-seropositive.

The V call is TRBV30, the J call TRBJ1-1; 7 positions match TRBD1. CDR1 and CDR2 (germline): GTSNPN, SVGIG (reference sequence). V shed 2 bases and J 1 base; nucleotides not matched to a gene: 7. The CDR3 is 15 residues long. DNA of the CDR3: TGTGCCTGGAGTCTTGGACAGGCCCCGAACACTGAAGCTTTCTTT. Translating gives CAWSLGQAPNTEAFF.

This clone has a handful of counts. The chain employs TRBV27 and TRBJ2-3, with 7 bases identical to TRBD2. Germline CDR1 is MNHEY and CDR2 is SMNVEV (reference sequence). CDR3 size: 16 residues. Trimming took 2 bases from V and 2 from J; bases not matched to a gene: 7. The CDR3 is CASSLLPGRVTDTQYF. DNA of the CDR3: TGTGCCAGCAGTTTACTCCCGGGGAGGGTCACAGATACGCAGTATTTT.

The V call is TRBV6-5, the J call TRBJ2-1; 7 nucleotides match TRBD2. Germline V gives CDR1 MNHEY, CDR2 SVGAGI. J gave up 3 bases and V 0 bases, and 5 bases lay outside the gene matches. This CDR3 region has 16 residues. Written as DNA, the CDR3 is TGTGCCAGCAGTTACTCTGCGGGGAGGGACTACAATGAGCAGTTCTTC. Translation gives CASSYSAGRDYNEQFF.

The chain links TRBV28 to TRBJ1-5, with D possibly being TRBD1 (5 bases). With 6 bases removed from V and 2 bases from J, the gap between germline ends came to 17 bases. The CDR3 runs to 16 residues. The V gene's germline CDR1 is MDHEN and CDR2 SYDVKM. The CDR3 nucleotides are TGTGCCAGCAGGGGCCAGGGCGTATTCGGCAATCAGCCCCAGCATTTT. Its translation: CASRGQGVFGNQPQHF. Together with reference TRBV28 and TRBJ1-5, the CDR3 gives the full variable domain: DVKVTQSSRYLVKRTGEKVFLECVQDMDHENMFWYRQDPGLGLRLIYFSYDVKMKEKGDIPEGYSVSREKKERFSLILESASTNQTSMYLCASRGQGVFGNQPQHFGDGTRLSIL.

The chain uses TRBV5-1 and TRBJ1-5; 11 nucleotides align to TRBD1. Trimming cost V 4 bases and J 7 bases; bases outside gene matches: 7. The CDR3 is 15 amino acids. The germline gives CDR1 SGHRS, CDR2 YFSETQ. This CDR3 is CASSPMGQGGQPQHF. In DNA form, the CDR3 reads TGCGCCAGCAGCCCTATGGGACAGGGGGGACAGCCCCAGCATTTT.

The chain combines TRBV5-1 with TRBJ1-2; 10 bases fit TRBD1. Germline V gene data show CDR1 as SGHRS and CDR2 as YFSETQ. Trimming cost V 4 bases and J 4 bases; bases outside gene matches: 7. This CDR3 comprises 15 residues. The CDR3 spells CASSPTGGESYGYTF. The DNA of the CDR3 is TGCGCCAGCAGCCCGACAGGGGGCGAGTCCTATGGCTACACCTTC.

The chain employs TRBV30 and TRBJ1-2; D gene uncertain. CDR1 and CDR2 (germline): GTSNPN, SVGIG (reference sequence). Trimming shortened V by 2 bases and J by 2 bases, and 15 bases separated the two germline ends. This CDR3 has 15 residues. CDR3 amino acids: CAWSRGSPENYGYTF. Here the CDR3 DNA reads TGTGCCTGGAGTCGAGGATCGCCCGAAAACTATGGCTACACCTTC.

The chain employs TRBV2 and TRBJ2-6; 8 bases match TRBD2. This CDR3 comprises 17 residues. The ends lost 7 bases at V and 0 bases at J; junction bases unmatched: 8. Germline V lookup: CDR1 SNHLY, CDR2 FYNNEI. The CDR3 DNA reads as TGTGCCAGCACTTGGACTAGCCCCGGCTCTGGGGCCAACGTCCTGACTTTC. Translated: CASTWTSPGSGANVLTF. Together with reference TRBV2 and TRBJ2-6, the CDR3 gives the full variable domain: EPEVTQTPSHQVTQMGQEVILRCVPISNHLYFYWYRQILGQKVEFLVSFYNNEISEKSEIFDDQFSVERPDGSNFTLKIRSTKLEDSAMYFCASTWTSPGSGANVLTFGAGSRLTVL.

The chain's CDR3 is CASSELSTDTQYF. The CDR3 bases are TGTGCCAGCAGTGAGCTAAGCACAGATACGCAGTATTTT. The gene calls are TRBV6-1 and TRBJ2-3; unclear D gene. Germline CDR1 and CDR2: MNHNS and SASEGT. The CDR3 has 13 amino acids. Trimming removed 3 bases at V and 0 bases at J, with 4 bases between.

The CDR3 bases are TGTGCCAGCAGCCGGGGGGGGGTGGGCACTGAAGCTTTCTTT. Translation gives CASSRGGVGTEAFF. The chain employs TRBV7-8 and TRBJ1-1; D may be TRBD1 (5 bases). The CDR3 contains 14 residues. Trimming removed 5 bases at V and 4 bases at J, with 14 bases between. The germline gives CDR1 SGHVS, CDR2 FQNEAQ.

The V call is TRBV11-1, the J call TRBJ2-7; 7 bases map to TRBD2. This CDR3 comprises 15 residues. The germline V gene has CDR1 SGHAT and CDR2 FQDESV (reference sequence). Unmatched junction bases numbered 4, after V lost 2 bases and J lost 0 bases. In DNA, the CDR3 is TGTGCCAGCAGCTTACGGGCTAGCGGCTCCTACGAGCAGTACGTC. It specifies CASSLRASGSYEQYV.

The table lists this clone with a count of one. The chain combines TRBV27 with TRBJ2-5, with 10 bases fitting TRBD2. The CDR3 is 14 residues long. Losses at the gene ends were 7 bases for V and 7 bases for J; bases not matched to a gene: 9. Looked up from germline, CDR1 is MNHEY and CDR2 is SMNVEV (reference sequence). The chain's CDR3 is CASKSGTSAGTQYF. The CDR3 DNA is TGTGCCAGCAAATCCGGGACTAGCGCAGGGACCCAGTACTTC.

The rearrangement joins TRBV6-6 to TRBJ1-2, with a tentative D call TRBD1 (6 bases). Between the trimmed V and J ends, which lost 6 bases and 7 bases, there was a span of 18 bases. Germline V gives CDR1 MNHNY, CDR2 SVGAGI (reference sequence). CDR3 length: 14 amino acids. CDR3 bases: TGTGCCAGCAGCCGCCCGGGACAATCTCCTGGCTACACCTTC. It specifies CASSRPGQSPGYTF.